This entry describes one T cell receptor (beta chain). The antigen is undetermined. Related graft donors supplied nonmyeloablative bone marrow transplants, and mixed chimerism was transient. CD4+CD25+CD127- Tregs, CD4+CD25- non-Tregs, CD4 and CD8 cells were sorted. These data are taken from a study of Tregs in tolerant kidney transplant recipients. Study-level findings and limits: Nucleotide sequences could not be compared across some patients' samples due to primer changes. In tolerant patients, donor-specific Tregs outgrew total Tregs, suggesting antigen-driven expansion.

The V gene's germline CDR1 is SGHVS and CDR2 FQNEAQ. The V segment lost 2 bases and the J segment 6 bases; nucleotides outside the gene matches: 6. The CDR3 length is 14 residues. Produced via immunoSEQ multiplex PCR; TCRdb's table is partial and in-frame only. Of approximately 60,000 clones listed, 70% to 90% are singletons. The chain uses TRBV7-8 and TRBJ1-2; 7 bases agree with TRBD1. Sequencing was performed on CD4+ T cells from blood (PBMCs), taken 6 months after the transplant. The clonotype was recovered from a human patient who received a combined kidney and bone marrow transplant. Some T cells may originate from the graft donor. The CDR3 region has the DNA TGTGCCAGCAGCTTAACAGGGGAGATTCATGGCTACACCTTC. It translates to CASSLTGEIHGYTF. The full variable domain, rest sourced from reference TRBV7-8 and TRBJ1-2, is GAGVSQSPRYKVAKRGQDVALRCDPISGHVSLFWYQQALGQGPEFLTYFQNEAQLDKSGLPSDRFFAERPEGSVSTLKIQRTQQEDSAVYLCASSLTGEIHGYTFGSGTRLTVV.